This T cell receptor beta chain was sequenced for a study of regulatory T cells in long-lasting Graves disease. Background on the study: Prior antithyroid drug treatment in newly diagnosed Graves' patients lasted under 3 months.

Study observations and caveats: Persistent cases favored TRBV28, TRBJ1-2 and TRBJ2-5. Less diverse TCR repertoires were seen in persistent Graves' patients than in newly diagnosed ones.

This clonotype was picked up many times. The antigen remains unidentified. This CDR3 is 13 amino acids long. V dropped 5 bases and J dropped 3 bases, with 11 bases sitting between them. The germline gives CDR1 DFQATT, CDR2 SNEGSKA (reference sequence). Time point: newly diagnosed GD, antithyroid drugs for less than 3 months. Preparation of the TCR library used RNA extracted from PBMCs. To make TCR beta libraries, researchers used iRepertoire HTBI primers and Arm-PCR of CDR3 regions. MiXCR, applied by TCRdb to the multiplex PCR reads, yields one record per CDR3 protein. The data hold 600,000 to 650,000 distinct CDR3 sequences, with less than 20% observed a single time. In addition, the sample was reused for a study of T cells in Graves' hyperthyroidism and ophthalmopathy. From that report: Not enrolled were patients with uncontrolled infection, other autoimmune disease, pregnancy or lactation.

The TCR sequence derives from a woman under 40 with Graves disease. Sequencing was performed on peripheral blood mononuclear cells (PBMCs), taken at new diagnosis, from a patient treated with antithyroid drugs. The gene calls are TRBV20-1 and TRBJ1-3, with a tentative D call TRBD1 (5 bases). CDR3 sequence: CSAYRDGGNTIYF. The DNA of the CDR3 is TGCAGTGCTTACCGGGACGGTGGAAACACCATATATTTT.